This paragraph reports one T cell receptor beta chain. Its antigen is still unknown. The source of the sample is a study of PD-1 blockade in classical Hodgkin lymphoma. Study results and limitations: Prior to therapy, complete responders displayed diversity much like that of newly diagnosed patients.

Every one of the patients relapsed after autologous stem cell transplantation (brentuximab vedotin exposure was variable). Measured with immunoSEQ multiplex PCR; TCRdb has only the in-frame clones, and not every one. This repertoire shows roughly 28,000 clones, 70% found once; its top ten account for 20% to 30%. The sequenced sample was peripheral blood mononuclear cells (PBMCs), obtained before the second cycle of nivolumab. The source of this sequence is a human donor with classical Hodgkin lymphoma.

The CDR3 loop is CATKTGGLNQPQHF. The CDR3 nucleotides are TGTGCCACGAAGACAGGGGGGCTTAATCAGCCCCAGCATTTT. This chain uses TRBV28 with TRBJ1-5, with TRBD1 matching 9 bases. This CDR3 spans 14 amino acids. The germline V gene has CDR1 MDHEN and CDR2 SYDVKM. V was pared by 10 bases and J by 4 bases, with 8 bases of the junction left unmatched.